This T cell receptor (beta chain) was observed in a study of OX40 agonist ivuxolimab in advanced cancers. Looking at the study overall: The patients received ivuxolimab by intravenous route every 2 weeks at 0.01 to 10 mg/kg.

A note on this clone: Antigen: not known.

V gave up 0 bases and J gave up 2 bases, with 14 bases separating them. CDR1 and CDR2 from the germline V gene are WSHSY and SAAADI. This CDR3 has 17 residues. The repertoire was sequenced with immunoSEQ multiplex PCR; TCRdb's copy has only in-frame clones and lacks some. The sample has just over 80,000 clones, more than 70% seen once. Findings of the study overall: Compared with others, partial responders at 0.1-3.0 mg/kg displayed clonal expansion among the lowest.

This TCR was sampled from an adult with an advanced solid tumor such as melanoma, head and neck, liver or kidney cancer. Here the sequenced sample was CD4+ or CD8+ T cells sorted from blood, taken in a trial of the OX40 agonist ivuxolimab. This chain links TRBV10-2 with TRBJ1-5; D is perhaps TRBD1 (6 bases). CDR3: CASSESTFGGGNQPQHF. The CDR3 region has the DNA TGCGCCAGCAGTGAGTCCACCTTCGGGGGCGGCAATCAGCCCCAGCATTTT.